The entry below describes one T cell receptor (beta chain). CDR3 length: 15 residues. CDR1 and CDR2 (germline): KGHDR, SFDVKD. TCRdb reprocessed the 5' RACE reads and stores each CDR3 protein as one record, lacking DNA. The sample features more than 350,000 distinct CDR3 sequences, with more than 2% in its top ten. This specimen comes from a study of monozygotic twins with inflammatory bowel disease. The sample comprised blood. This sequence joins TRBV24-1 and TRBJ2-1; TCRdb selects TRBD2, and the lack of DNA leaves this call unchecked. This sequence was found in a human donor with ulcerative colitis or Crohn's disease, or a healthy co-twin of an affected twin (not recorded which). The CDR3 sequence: CATSGAGGPRNEQFF.